The 8 T cell receptor beta chains in this list originate from one sample, sequenced in a study of lymphopenia after photon versus proton radiotherapy (dated by TCRdb to 2018 to 2020). Receptors were amplified or captured by the immunoSEQ multiplex PCR assay. TCRdb took this table from immuneACCESS and kept in-frame rearrangements with V and J called. Such tables lack part of the clones; where checked against another copy, unresolved V genes explain under half of the gap, and the rest is unexplained. This sample lists approximately 160,000 clones; approximately 86% were detected once. The ten largest make up around 5% of the sample. Sequences were derived from peripheral blood, sampled from a patient treated with photon-based radiotherapy. All receptors derive from a man between 50 and 59 years old with gastric cancer.

This clone was detected only once. The chain uses TRBV29-1 and TRBJ1-2; D might be TRBD1 (5 bases). Deletions cut 7 bases from V and 12 bases from J, with 18 bases between. CDR1 and CDR2 from the germline V gene are SQVTM and ANQGSEA. The CDR3 is made up of 11 amino acids. The CDR3 DNA is TGCAGCGCGGCCGCGGGGGAGGGAGACACCTTC. Protein sequence: CSAAAGEGDTF.

This rearrangement joins TRBV11-2 to TRBJ1-1; the D gene is possibly TRBD1 (5 bases). V lost 5 bases and J 2 bases, leaving 15 bases between the germline ends. The CDR3 contains 15 residues. From germline, CDR1 is SGHAT and CDR2 FQNNGV. Written as DNA, the CDR3 is TGTGCCAGCAGCCGTCTGACACAGGTTAACACTGAAGCTTTCTTT. It yields the protein CASSRLTQVNTEAFF. The full variable domain, rest sourced from reference TRBV11-2 and TRBJ1-1, is EAGVAQSPRYKIIEKRQSVAFWCNPISGHATLYWYQQILGQGPKLLIQFQNNGVVDDSQLPKDRFSAERLKGVDSTLKIQPAKLEDSAVYLCASSRLTQVNTEAFFGQGTRLTVV.

This rearrangement joins TRBV6-1 to TRBJ2-1, with no clear D. The CDR3 is made up of 14 amino acids. Germline V CDR1 and CDR2: MNHNS, SASEGT. The V gene lost 1 base and the J gene lost 4 bases, with 8 bases spanning the gap. CDR3 in DNA: TGTGCCAGCAGTGAAGTAACAGTTTACAATGAGCAGTTCTTC. As protein: CASSEVTVYNEQFF.

The V call is TRBV11-2, the J call TRBJ2-4; D unclear. Per the germline V gene, CDR1 is SGHAT and CDR2 is FQNNGV. Trimming left V 5 bases short and J 6 bases short, with 5 bases between. The CDR3 covers 11 residues. CDR3 DNA: TGTGCCAGCAGCCCCCTAAACATTCAGTACTTC. Encoded protein: CASSPLNIQYF.

The J gene is TRBJ1-4, the V gene TRBV28; TRBD1 matches at 8 bases. V lost 5 bases, J lost 5 bases, and 4 bases stayed unmatched. The CDR3 is made up of 14 amino acids. Looked up from germline, CDR1 is MDHEN and CDR2 is SYDVKM. DNA of the CDR3: TGTGCCAGCAGTCGGAGGACAGGGAATGAAAAACTGTTTTTT. Its protein is CASSRRTGNEKLFF.

V gene TRBV5-4 combines with J gene TRBJ2-5; 11 bases agree with TRBD2. The germline V gene has CDR1 SGHNT and CDR2 YYREEE (reference sequence). The junction had 4 bases not matched to a gene; V was cut back by 4 bases and J by 2 bases. CDR3 length equals 15 residues. The CDR3 DNA is TGTGCCAGCAGCAAAGGGACTAGCGGACAAGAGACCCAGTACTTC. It yields the protein CASSKGTSGQETQYF. The complete variable domain, with remaining parts taken from reference TRBV5-4 and TRBJ2-5, reads ETGVTQSPTHLIKTRGQQVTLRCSSQSGHNTVSWYQQALGQGPQFIFQYYREEENGRGNFPPRFSGLQFPNYSSELNVNALELDDSALYLCASSKGTSGQETQYFGPGTRLLVL.

J is TRBJ1-1 and V is TRBV10-2; D call uncertain. Trimming left V 3 bases short and J 5 bases short, with 7 bases between. CDR1 is WSHSY and CDR2 is SAAADI in the germline V gene. This CDR3 region has 12 residues. The DNA of the CDR3 is TGCGCCAGCAGTGACAAGGGAACTGAAGCTTTCTTT. Residues: CASSDKGTEAFF.

CDR3 amino acids: CASSFRGDKRWPQHF. Written as DNA, the CDR3 is TGTGCCAGCAGCTTTAGGGGGGACAAAAGATGGCCCCAGCATTTT. The chain employs TRBV28 and TRBJ1-5; the D gene is possibly TRBD1 (6 bases). The CDR3 loop spans 15 amino acids. Deletions cut 6 bases from V and 9 bases from J, with 21 bases between. Germline-derived CDR1 and CDR2 are MDHEN and SYDVKM.